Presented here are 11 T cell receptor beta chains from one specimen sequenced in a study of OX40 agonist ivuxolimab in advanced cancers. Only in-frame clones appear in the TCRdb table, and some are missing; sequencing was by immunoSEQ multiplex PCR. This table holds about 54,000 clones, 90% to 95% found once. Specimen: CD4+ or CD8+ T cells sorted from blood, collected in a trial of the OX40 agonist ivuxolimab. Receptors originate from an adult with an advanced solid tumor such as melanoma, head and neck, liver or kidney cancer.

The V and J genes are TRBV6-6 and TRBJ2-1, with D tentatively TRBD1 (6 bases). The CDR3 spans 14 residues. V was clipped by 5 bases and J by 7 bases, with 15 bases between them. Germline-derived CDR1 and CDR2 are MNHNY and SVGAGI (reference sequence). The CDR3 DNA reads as TGTGCCAGCAGTATTCGGACAGCTGCAAATGAGCAGTTCTTC. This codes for CASSIRTAANEQFF.

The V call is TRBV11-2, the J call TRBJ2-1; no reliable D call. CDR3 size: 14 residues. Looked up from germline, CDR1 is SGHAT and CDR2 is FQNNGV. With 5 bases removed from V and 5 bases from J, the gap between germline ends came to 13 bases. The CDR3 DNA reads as TGTGCCAGCAGCCTCTTATGGGAAAACAATGAGCAGTTCTTC. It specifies CASSLLWENNEQFF.

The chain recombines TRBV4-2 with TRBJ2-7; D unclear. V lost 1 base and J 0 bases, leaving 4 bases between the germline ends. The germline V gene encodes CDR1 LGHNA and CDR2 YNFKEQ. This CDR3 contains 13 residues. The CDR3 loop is CASSQARSYEQYF. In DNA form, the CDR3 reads TGTGCCAGCAGCCAAGCCCGCTCCTACGAGCAGTACTTC.

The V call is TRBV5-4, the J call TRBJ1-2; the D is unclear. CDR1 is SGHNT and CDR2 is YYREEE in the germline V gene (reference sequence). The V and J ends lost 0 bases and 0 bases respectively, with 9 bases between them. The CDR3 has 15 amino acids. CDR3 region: CASSLETRTNYGYTF. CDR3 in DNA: TGTGCCAGCAGCTTGGAAACCAGAACTAACTATGGCTACACCTTC.

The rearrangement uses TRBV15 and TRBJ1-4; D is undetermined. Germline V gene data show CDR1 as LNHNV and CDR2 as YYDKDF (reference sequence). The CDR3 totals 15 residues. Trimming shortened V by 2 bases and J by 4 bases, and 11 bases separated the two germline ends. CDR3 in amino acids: CATSRIGQDNEKLFF. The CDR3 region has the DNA TGTGCCACCAGCAGAATTGGGCAGGATAATGAAAAACTGTTTTTT. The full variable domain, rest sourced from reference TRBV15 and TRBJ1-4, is DAMVIQNPRYQVTQFGKPVTLSCSQTLNHNVMYWYQQKSSQAPKLLFHYYDKDFNNEADTPDNFQSRRPNTSFCFLDIRSPGLGDTAMYLCATSRIGQDNEKLFFGSGTQLSVL.

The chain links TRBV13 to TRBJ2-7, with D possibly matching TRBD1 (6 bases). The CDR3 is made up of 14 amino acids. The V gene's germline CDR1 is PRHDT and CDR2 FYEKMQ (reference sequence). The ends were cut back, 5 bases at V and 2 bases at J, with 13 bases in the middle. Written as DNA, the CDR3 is TGTGCCAGCAGCACGCGGACAGAGACCTACGAGCAGTACTTC. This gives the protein CASSTRTETYEQYF.

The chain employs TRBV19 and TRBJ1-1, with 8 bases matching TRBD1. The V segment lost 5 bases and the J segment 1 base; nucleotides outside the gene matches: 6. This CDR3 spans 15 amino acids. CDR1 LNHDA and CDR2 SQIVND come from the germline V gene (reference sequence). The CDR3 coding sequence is TGTGCCAGTAGTGTAGGACAGGGTGCGAACACTGAAGCTTTCTTT. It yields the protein CASSVGQGANTEAFF.

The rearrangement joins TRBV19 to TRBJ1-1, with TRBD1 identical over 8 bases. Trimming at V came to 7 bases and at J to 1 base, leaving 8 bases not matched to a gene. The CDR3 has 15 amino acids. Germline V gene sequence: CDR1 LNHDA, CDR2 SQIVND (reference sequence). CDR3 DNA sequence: TGTGCCAGTATCACGACCGGGACAGGGAACACTGAAGCTTTCTTT. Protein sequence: CASITTGTGNTEAFF.

In nucleotides, the CDR3 is TGTGCCAGCAGCCCGGACAGGGGGGATGGCTACACCTTC. This sequence encodes CASSPDRGDGYTF. The chain recombines TRBV7-2 with TRBJ1-2; the match to TRBD1 covers 10 bases. The CDR3 is 13 residues long. The V segment lost 5 bases and the J segment 6 bases; nucleotides outside the gene matches: 3. Germline values: CDR1 SGHTA, CDR2 FQGNSA.

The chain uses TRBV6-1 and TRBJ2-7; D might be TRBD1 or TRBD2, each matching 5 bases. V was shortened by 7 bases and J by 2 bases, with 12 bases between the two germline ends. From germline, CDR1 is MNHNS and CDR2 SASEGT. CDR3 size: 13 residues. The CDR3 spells CASTKGPAYEQYF. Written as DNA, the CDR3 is TGTGCCAGCACCAAGGGACCCGCCTACGAGCAGTACTTC.

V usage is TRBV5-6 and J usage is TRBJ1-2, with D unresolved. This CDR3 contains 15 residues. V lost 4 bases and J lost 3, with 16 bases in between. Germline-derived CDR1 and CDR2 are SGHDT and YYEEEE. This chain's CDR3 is CASSLGDKIHYGYTF. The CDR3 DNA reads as TGTGCCAGCAGCCTCGGAGACAAGATTCACTATGGCTACACCTTC.